The 25 T cell receptor beta chains in this list originate from one sample, sequenced in a study of cytomegalovirus exposure and HLA in healthy donors listed by TCRdb under 2017. To prepare the library, the immunoSEQ multiplex PCR assay was applied. A mixture of 60 forward primers for TCR Vbeta segments and 13 reverse primers for TCR Jbeta segments was used in the multiplex PCR. Drawn from immuneACCESS, this table holds only the in-frame rearrangements with V and J called that TCRdb kept. Clones are partly lost; checked studies trace under half to an unresolved V gene and leave the rest unexplained. This sample has some 150,000 clones in its table, and almost 80% of those were observed once. The leading ten clones occupy about 0.66% of the sample. Sequences were obtained from PBMCs. The receptors derive from a male donor in good health and CMV-seronegative.

The chain carries TRBV6-1 and TRBJ1-1; D is possibly TRBD1 (6 bases). Germline loops: CDR1 MNHNS, CDR2 SASEGT. This CDR3 spans 15 amino acids. V was trimmed by 6 bases and J by 5 bases, leaving 19 bases between them. The CDR3 DNA reads as TGTGCCAGCAGCTTAGCTCCGACAGGTCGGACTGAAGCTTTCTTT. Translated: CASSLAPTGRTEAFF.

This clone was counted only a few times. V gene TRBV9 combines with J gene TRBJ2-5; possibly TRBD2 for D (7 bases). V dropped 3 bases and J dropped 4 bases, with 19 bases sitting between them. CDR1 and CDR2 (germline): SGDLS, YYNGEE. The CDR3 consists of 16 residues. Written as DNA, the CDR3 is TGTGCCAGCAGCGGGGGGGGCGGTAGGGGCGCAGAGACCCAGTACTTC. This encodes CASSGGGGRGAETQYF.

The chain uses TRBV5-8 and TRBJ2-5; 7 bases line up with TRBD1. This CDR3 contains 13 residues. Germline loops: CDR1 SGHTS, CDR2 YDEGEE. The J segment lost 4 bases and the V segment lost 7 bases, leaving 7 bases of the junction unmatched. CDR3 DNA sequence: TGTGCCAGCCGGACGACAGGGACAGAGACCCAGTACTTC. As protein: CASRTTGTETQYF.

The J gene is TRBJ1-1, the V gene TRBV7-3, with TRBD1 as a possible D gene (6 bases). This CDR3 is built from 13 residues. The V end was cut by 5 bases, the J end by 5 bases, with 12 bases between. Germline V gene data show CDR1 as SGHTA and CDR2 as FQGTGA. In DNA, the CDR3 is TGTGCCAGCAGCCACACAAGGGGGACTGAAGCTTTCTTT. Translation: CASSHTRGTEAFF.

The chain is built from TRBV11-2 and TRBJ2-7, with 7 bases lining up with TRBD1. The CDR3 length is 14 residues. Germline assignment: CDR1 SGHAT and CDR2 FQNNGV. The V segment lost 3 bases and the J segment 3 bases; nucleotides outside the gene matches: 5. CDR3 sequence: CASSFRTGNYEQYF. CDR3 bases: TGTGCCAGCAGCTTCCGGACAGGCAACTACGAGCAGTACTTC.

J is TRBJ1-3 and V is TRBV6-1, with TRBD1 as a possible D gene (5 bases). Germline CDR1 MNHNS, CDR2 SASEGT. CDR3 length: 15 amino acids. Trimming stripped 5 bases from V and 0 bases from J, with 11 bases between. The DNA of the CDR3 is TGTGCCAGCAGTAGGATGGGGCACTCTGGAAACACCATATATTTT. Amino acid sequence: CASSRMGHSGNTIYF.

The chain couples TRBV6-5 to TRBJ1-3, with D uncertain. The V gene lost 5 bases and the J gene lost 8 bases, with 10 bases spanning the gap. CDR3 length: 12 residues. CDR1 is MNHEY and CDR2 is SVGAGI in the germline V gene. CDR3 nucleotide sequence: TGTGCCAGCAGTCCCGAGGGAGACACCATATATTTT. Protein product: CASSPEGDTIYF.

The chain's CDR3 is CASSKGQSSNQPQHF. The DNA of the CDR3 is TGTGCCAGCAGCAAGGGACAGAGTAGCAATCAGCCCCAGCATTTT. This chain connects TRBV9 to TRBJ1-5, with 7 bases matching TRBD1. The CDR3 covers 15 residues. Per germline, CDR1 SGDLS and CDR2 YYNGEE. Losses at the gene ends were 4 bases for V and 0 bases for J; bases not matched to a gene: 4.

This chain joins TRBV29-1 and TRBJ1-2; weak D call: TRBD1 (6 bases). Trimming removed 7 bases at V and 8 bases at J, with 17 bases between. This CDR3 region has 12 residues. Germline values: CDR1 SQVTM, CDR2 ANQGSEA. The CDR3 reads CSAGKQGMGYTF. The CDR3 DNA is TGCAGCGCGGGAAAACAGGGTATGGGCTACACCTTC.

The chain uses TRBV5-4 and TRBJ1-1, with 7 bases identical to TRBD1. J lost 3 bases, V lost 4 bases, and 6 bases had no gene match. CDR1 and CDR2 (germline): SGHNT, YYREEE (reference sequence). CDR3 length: 14 amino acids. The CDR3 DNA reads TGTGCCAGCAGCCCGAGGGGGCCGGACACTGAAGCTTTCTTT. Protein sequence: CASSPRGPDTEAFF.

J is TRBJ1-3 and V is TRBV7-2; unclear D gene. From germline, CDR1 is SGHTA and CDR2 FQGNSA. Trimming cost V 3 bases and J 0 bases, with 6 bases left between them. The length of the CDR3 is 14 residues. The CDR3 loop reads CASSFRNSGNTIYF. DNA for the CDR3: TGTGCCAGCAGCTTCAGAAACTCTGGAAACACCATATATTTT.

The chain's CDR3 is CASSLDSLASGPIEQFF. DNA of the CDR3: TGTGCCAGCAGCTTGGATTCTCTAGCGTCGGGCCCCATTGAGCAGTTCTTC. V gene TRBV7-8 combines with J gene TRBJ2-1; TRBD2 might be the D (6 bases). This CDR3 region has 17 residues. From germline, CDR1 is SGHVS and CDR2 FQNEAQ. Between the trimmed V and J ends, which lost 3 bases and 9 bases, there was a span of 24 bases.

The J gene is TRBJ2-3, the V gene TRBV7-9, with 7 positions matching TRBD2. This CDR3 comprises 16 residues. After removal of 4 bases from V and 0 bases from J, the junction contained 7 bases not matched to a gene. Germline lookup yields CDR1 SEHNR and CDR2 FQNEAQ (reference sequence). The CDR3 bases are TGTGCCAGCAGCTCCGATTCGGGGGGAAGCACAGATACGCAGTATTTT. Residues: CASSSDSGGSTDTQYF.

The chain couples TRBV2 to TRBJ1-2; 10 positions match TRBD1. Germline CDR1 SNHLY, CDR2 FYNNEI. The CDR3 is 13 amino acids. Germline trimming cut 7 bases from V and 8 bases from J; bases unmatched to any gene: 7. The CDR3, as DNA: TGTGCCAGCACCAGAGGGACAGGGGAGGGCTACACCTTC. Its protein is CASTRGTGEGYTF.

The chain has TRBV7-3 and TRBJ2-1; D uncertain. Germline-derived CDR1 and CDR2 are SGHTA and FQGTGA. The CDR3 is made up of 16 amino acids. V lost 1 base, J lost 0 bases, and 10 bases lay in between. The CDR3 nucleotides are TGTGCCAGCAGCTTAAGTATAGCTGACTCCTACAATGAGCAGTTCTTC. Translated, it gives CASSLSIADSYNEQFF.

This clone was found once. The chain employs TRBV7-9 and TRBJ2-5, with a tentative D call TRBD2 (6 bases). Trimming shortened V by 4 bases and J by 2 bases, and 17 bases separated the two germline ends. There are 16 residues in the CDR3. Germline V gene sequence: CDR1 SEHNR, CDR2 FQNEAQ (reference sequence). The CDR3 is CASSSLAEGRQETQYF. CDR3 in DNA: TGTGCCAGCAGCTCCTTAGCGGAAGGGAGACAAGAGACCCAGTACTTC.

V gene TRBV2 combines with J gene TRBJ2-3; D might be TRBD2 (5 bases). The germline V gene has CDR1 SNHLY and CDR2 FYNNEI. The length of the CDR3 is 14 residues. Trimming removed 4 bases at V and 4 bases at J, with 12 bases between. In DNA form, the CDR3 reads TGTGCCAGCAGTGTGGAGGAAGGTTCAGATACGCAGTATTTT. Translated, it gives CASSVEEGSDTQYF. Full variable domain (remainder filled in from reference TRBV2 and TRBJ2-3): EPEVTQTPSHQVTQMGQEVILRCVPISNHLYFYWYRQILGQKVEFLVSFYNNEISEKSEIFDDQFSVERPDGSNFTLKIRSTKLEDSAMYFCASSVEEGSDTQYFGPGTRLTVL.

The V and J genes are TRBV7-6 and TRBJ2-2; 7 bases map to TRBD2. With V trimmed by 9 bases and J by 4 bases, 11 bases remained unmatched. Germline CDR1 and CDR2: SGHVS and FNYEAQ. The CDR3 contains 15 residues. CDR3 sequence: CASCRGGPGTGELFF. CDR3 nucleotide sequence: TGTGCCAGTTGCCGGGGAGGGCCTGGCACCGGGGAGCTGTTTTTT.

This chain joins TRBV28 and TRBJ2-5; D is unresolved. The germline gives CDR1 MDHEN, CDR2 SYDVKM. Trimming removed 8 bases at V and 3 bases at J, with 10 bases between. The CDR3 length is 12 residues. The CDR3 here is CASRRTEETQYF. The CDR3 region has the DNA TGTGCCAGCCGCAGAACAGAAGAGACCCAGTACTTC.

The chain uses TRBV7-9 and TRBJ1-4, with 10 bases aligning to TRBD1. Germline lookup yields CDR1 SEHNR and CDR2 FQNEAQ (reference sequence). The V and J ends lost 5 bases and 3 bases, in that order; junction bases with no gene match: 9. CDR3 length: 17 residues. The CDR3 is CASSPGQGDQANEKLFF. The CDR3 region has the DNA TGTGCCAGCAGCCCTGGACAGGGGGATCAGGCTAATGAAAAACTGTTTTTT.

The V gene is TRBV30, the J gene TRBJ1-6; 7 bases match TRBD1. The germline V gene has CDR1 GTSNPN and CDR2 SVGIG (reference sequence). This CDR3 region has 13 residues. The V gene end was trimmed by 6 bases and the J gene end by 4 bases; junction bases not matched to a gene: 3. CDR3 sequence: CACSGQYNSPLHF. The CDR3 region has the DNA TGTGCCTGCTCGGGACAGTATAATTCACCCCTCCACTTT.

The gene calls are TRBV15 and TRBJ2-3, with D possibly being TRBD2 (6 bases). The V and J ends lost 5 bases and 6 bases respectively, with 15 bases between them. Germline V gives CDR1 LNHNV, CDR2 YYDKDF (reference sequence). The CDR3 sequence is 14 residues long. CDR3 sequence (DNA): TGTGCCACCAGCGGGGGGAGGACACCTGATACGCAGTATTTT. Translating it yields CATSGGRTPDTQYF.

This clone is a singleton in its sample. This chain uses TRBV5-1 with TRBJ2-5, with D perhaps TRBD2 (6 bases). The germline gives CDR1 SGHRS, CDR2 YFSETQ. The CDR3 is 17 residues long. V shed 0 bases and J shed 5 bases, with 20 bases lying between them. Here the CDR3 DNA reads TGCGCCAGCAGCTTGGTGGGTTTAGGAGGAGGGGTCGAGACCCAGTACTTC. Protein: CASSLVGLGGGVETQYF.

The J gene is TRBJ1-5, the V gene TRBV6-5, with TRBD1 identical over 7 bases. V shed 0 bases, J shed 6 bases, and the junction held 8 bases outside the gene matches. The germline V gene has CDR1 MNHEY and CDR2 SVGAGI. The CDR3 is 16 amino acids. The CDR3 region is CASSYSFVSGGQPQHF. For the CDR3, the DNA is TGTGCCAGCAGTTACTCGTTTGTCTCAGGGGGTCAGCCCCAGCATTTT.

This clone was detected once. The chain has TRBV27 and TRBJ2-5; 7 nucleotides align to TRBD2. This CDR3 region has 15 residues. With V trimmed by 5 bases and J by 5 bases, 11 bases remained unmatched. Germline CDR1 is MNHEY and CDR2 is SMNVEV (reference sequence). This CDR3 reads CASSPRDRGGETQYF. In DNA form, the CDR3 reads TGTGCCAGCAGTCCCCGGGACCGCGGGGGTGAGACCCAGTACTTC.